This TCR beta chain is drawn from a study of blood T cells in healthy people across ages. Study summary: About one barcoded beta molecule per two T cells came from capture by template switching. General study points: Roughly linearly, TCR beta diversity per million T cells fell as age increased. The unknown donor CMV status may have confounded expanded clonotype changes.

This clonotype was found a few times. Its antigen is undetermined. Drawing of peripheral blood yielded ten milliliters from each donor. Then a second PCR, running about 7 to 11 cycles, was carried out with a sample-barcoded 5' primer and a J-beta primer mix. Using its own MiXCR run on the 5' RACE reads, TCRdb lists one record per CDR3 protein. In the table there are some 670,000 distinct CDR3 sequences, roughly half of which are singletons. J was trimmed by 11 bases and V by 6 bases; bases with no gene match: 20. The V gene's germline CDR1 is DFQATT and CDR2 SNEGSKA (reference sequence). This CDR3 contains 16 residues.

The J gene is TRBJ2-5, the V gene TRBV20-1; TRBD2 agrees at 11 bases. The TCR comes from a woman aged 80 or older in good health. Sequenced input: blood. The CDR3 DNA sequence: TGCAGTGCAACTAAAGGGACTAGCGGATTAAGGGGTGAGCAGTACTTC. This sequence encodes CSATKGTSGLRGEQYF.